The rows below give T cell receptor beta chains drawn from one sample of a study of response to subunit inactivated influenza vaccine. TCRdb fed the RT-PCR reads into MiXCR, producing one record per CDR3 protein. The sample shows 550,000 to 800,000 distinct CDR3 sequences, about 15% of them seen only once. The sequencing used PBMCs from blood, collected 14 to 15 days before vaccination. These receptors were collected from a man aged 45-65 years who received an inactivated influenza vaccine. CDR3s include the opening cysteine and the closing phenylalanine or tryptophan. The D gene is left open where the match is weak. Part of the rows lack a size; the others show once, few, many or a class for expanded clones.

d_gene,len,v_gene,abundance,j_gene,CDR3aa,CDR3nt
NA,15,TRBV7-2,many,TRBJ1-6,CASSLRSSYNSPLHF,TGTGCCAGCAGCTTACGGAGCTCCTATAATTCACCCCTCCACTTT
NA,14,TRBV30,many,TRBJ1-6,CAWSRTGRDSPLHF,TGTGCCTGGAGCCGGACCGGACGGGATTCACCCCTCCACTTT
NA,16,TRBV9,NA,TRBJ2-1,CASSVGDNLRRGEQFF,TGTGCCAGCAGCGTAGGGGACAATCTGCGGAGAGGTGAGCAGTTCTTC
NA,15,TRBV4-3,NA,TRBJ1-3,CASSQDPGLGNTIYF,TGCGCCAGCAGCCAAGATCCAGGGCTTGGAAACACCATATATTTT
TRBD2,17,TRBV6-1,NA,TRBJ2-5,CASRGTSGGRPQETQYF,TGTGCCAGCAGGGGGACTAGCGGGGGGAGACCTCAAGAGACCCAGTACTTC
NA,15,TRBV5-4,NA,TRBJ2-5,CSSSLETGRGETQYF,TGTTCCAGCAGCTTGGAGACAGGGCGGGGAGAGACCCAGTACTTC
TRBD2,17,TRBV6-2/TRBV6-3,NA,TRBJ2-7,CASTHALAGGREDEQYF,TGTGCCAGCACCCATGCCCTAGCGGGGGGGAGAGAGGACGAGCAGTACTTC
NA,13,TRBV15,NA,TRBJ1-2,CATSRDRADGYTF,TGTGCCACCAGCAGAGATAGGGCGGATGGCTACACCTTC
TRBD2,16,TRBV6-2/TRBV6-3,few,TRBJ2-1,CASRPDSGRLYNEQFF,TGTGCCAGCAGGCCTGATAGCGGGAGACTATACAATGAGCAGTTCTTC
NA,14,TRBV12-3/TRBV12-4,few,TRBJ1-2,CASSLRLANYGYTF,TGTGCCAGCAGTTTACGCCTAGCTAACTATGGCTACACCTTC
NA,14,TRBV7-2,NA,TRBJ2-7,CASSLAGIGYEQYF,TGTGCCAGCAGCTTAGCGGGGATTGGCTACGAGCAGTACTTC
TRBD1,15,TRBV10-3,few,TRBJ2-2,CAISEGTGNTGELFF,TGTGCCATCAGTGAGGGGACAGGAAACACCGGGGAGCTGTTTTTT
NA,15,TRBV27,few,TRBJ2-1,CASSLFGGFYNEQFF,TGTGCCAGCAGTTTATTTGGGGGGTTCTACAATGAGCAGTTCTTC
TRBD1,12,TRBV29-1,few,TRBJ2-7,CSARTGPYEQYF,TGCAGCGCTCGGACAGGACCCTACGAGCAGTACTTC
NA,16,TRBV5-1,NA,TRBJ2-5,CASSLGGIGAQETQYF,TGCGCCAGCAGCTTGGGCGGGATAGGGGCCCAAGAGACCCAGTACTTC
NA,13,TRBV9,NA,TRBJ2-1,CASSVAGMGEQFF,TGTGCCAGCAGCGTAGCAGGCATGGGTGAGCAGTTCTTC
NA,12,TRBV5-1,NA,TRBJ2-3,CASRLEADTQYF,TGCGCCAGCAGATTGGAGGCAGATACGCAGTATTTT
TRBD2,13,TRBV20-1,few,TRBJ2-7,CSARRGGNAEQYF,TGCAGTGCTAGACGGGGGGGGAACGCCGAGCAGTACTTC
NA,20,TRBV7-8,NA,TRBJ1-5,CASSPLAPGRVRGSNQPQHF,TGTGCCAGCAGCCCACTCGCGCCGGGCAGGGTTCGGGGGAGCAATCAGCCCCAGCATTTT
NA,15,TRBV5-1,few,TRBJ1-2,CASSLVPGTEYGYTF,TGCGCCAGCAGCTTGGTCCCCGGGACGGAATATGGCTACACCTTC
TRBD2,15,TRBV3-1,NA,TRBJ2-5,CASCQVLAGLETQYF,TGTGCCTCCTGCCAAGTCCTAGCGGGGTTGGAGACCCAGTACTTC
NA,11,TRBV6-2/TRBV6-3,NA,TRBJ1-2,CASSKRGGYTF,TGTGCCAGCAGTAAACGGGGTGGCTACACCTTC
TRBD1,19,TRBV2,few,TRBJ2-4,CASSEAGSGGTLAKNIQYF,TGTGCCAGCAGTGAAGCCGGGTCAGGGGGAACTCTAGCCAAAAACATTCAGTACTTC
TRBD1,16,TRBV20-1,few,TRBJ1-2,CSADGQGISGDYGYTF,TGCAGTGCCGACGGACAGGGGATTTCAGGAGACTATGGCTACACCTTC
NA,16,TRBV5-5,NA,TRBJ1-3,CASSVYRWVTGNTIYF,TGTGCCAGCAGCGTGTACAGATGGGTTACTGGAAACACCATATATTTT